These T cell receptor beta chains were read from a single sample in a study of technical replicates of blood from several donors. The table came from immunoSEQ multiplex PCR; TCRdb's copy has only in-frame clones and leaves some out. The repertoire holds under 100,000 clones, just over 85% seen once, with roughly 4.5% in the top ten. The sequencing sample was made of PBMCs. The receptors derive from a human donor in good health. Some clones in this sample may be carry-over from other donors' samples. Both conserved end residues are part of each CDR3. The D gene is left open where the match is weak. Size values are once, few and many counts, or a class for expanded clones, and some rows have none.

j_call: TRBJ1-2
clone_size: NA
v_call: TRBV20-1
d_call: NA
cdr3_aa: CSARWSYGYTF
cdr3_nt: TGCAGTGCTAGATGGAGCTATGGCTACACCTTC

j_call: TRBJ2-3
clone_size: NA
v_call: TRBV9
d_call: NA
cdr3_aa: CASSVAGAPTDTQYF
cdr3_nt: TGTGCCAGCAGCGTAGCGGGAGCCCCCACAGATACGCAGTATTTT

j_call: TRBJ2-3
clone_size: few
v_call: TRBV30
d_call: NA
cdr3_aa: CAWSGVAGQTDTQYF
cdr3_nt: TGTGCCTGGAGTGGGGTAGCGGGACAGACAGATACGCAGTATTTT

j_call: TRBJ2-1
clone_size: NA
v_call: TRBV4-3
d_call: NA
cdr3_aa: CASSQVSNKYNEQFF
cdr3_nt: TGCGCCAGCAGCCAAGTCTCCAACAAGTACAATGAGCAGTTCTTC

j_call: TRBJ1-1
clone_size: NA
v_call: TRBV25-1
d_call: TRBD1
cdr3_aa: CASRKGQGNTEAFF
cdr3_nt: TGTGCCAGCAGAAAAGGACAGGGGAACACTGAAGCTTTCTTT

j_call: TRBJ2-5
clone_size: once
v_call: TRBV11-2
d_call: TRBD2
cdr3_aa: CASSTGLAGWETQYF
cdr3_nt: TGTGCCAGCAGCACCGGACTAGCGGGATGGGAGACCCAGTACTTC

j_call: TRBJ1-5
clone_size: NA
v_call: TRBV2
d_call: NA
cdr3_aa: CASCGDTPLHF
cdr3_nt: TGTGCCAGCTGTGGGGACACCCCCCTGCATTTT

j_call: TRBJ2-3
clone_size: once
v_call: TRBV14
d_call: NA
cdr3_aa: CASSQLRGRDTQYF
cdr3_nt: TGTGCCAGCAGCCAGCTCAGAGGGCGGGATACGCAGTATTTT

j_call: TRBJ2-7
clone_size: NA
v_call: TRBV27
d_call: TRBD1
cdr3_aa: CASSLRDSHQDEQYF
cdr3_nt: TGTGCCAGCAGTTTAAGGGACAGTCATCAGGATGAGCAGTACTTC

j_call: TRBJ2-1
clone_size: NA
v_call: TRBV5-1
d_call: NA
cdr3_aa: CASSLGVSLSYNEQFF
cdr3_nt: TGCGCCAGCAGCTTGGGTGTCAGTCTCTCCTACAATGAGCAGTTCTTC

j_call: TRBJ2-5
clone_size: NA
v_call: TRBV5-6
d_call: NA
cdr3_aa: CASSLPETQYF
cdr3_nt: TGTGCCAGCAGCTTGCCTGAGACCCAGTACTTC

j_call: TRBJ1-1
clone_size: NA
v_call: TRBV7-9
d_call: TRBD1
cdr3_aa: CASSERTGEAVNTEAFF
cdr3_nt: TGTGCCAGCAGCGAGAGGACAGGGGAAGCTGTAAACACTGAAGCTTTCTTT

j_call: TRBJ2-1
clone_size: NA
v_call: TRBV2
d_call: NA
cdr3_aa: CASSDGETIYNEQFF
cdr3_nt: TGTGCCAGCAGTGATGGGGAGACGATTTACAATGAGCAGTTCTTC

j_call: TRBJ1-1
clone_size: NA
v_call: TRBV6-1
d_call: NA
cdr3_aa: CASSALGSTEAFF
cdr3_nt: TGTGCCAGCAGTGCGCTTGGGAGCACTGAAGCTTTCTTT

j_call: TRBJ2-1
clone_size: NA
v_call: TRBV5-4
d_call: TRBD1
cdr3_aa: CASSFGTGNNEQFF
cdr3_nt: TGTGCCAGCAGCTTCGGGACAGGGAACAATGAGCAGTTCTTC

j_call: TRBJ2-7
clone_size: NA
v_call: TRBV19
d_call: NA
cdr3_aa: CASSPQHSYEQYF
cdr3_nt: TGTGCCAGTAGTCCGCAACATTCCTACGAGCAGTACTTC

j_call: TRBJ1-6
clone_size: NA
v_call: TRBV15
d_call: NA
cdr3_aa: CATSRDIVSPLHF
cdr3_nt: TGTGCCACCAGCAGAGATATCGTGTCACCCCTCCACTTT

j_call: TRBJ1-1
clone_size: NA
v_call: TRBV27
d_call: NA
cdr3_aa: CASADSYTEAFF
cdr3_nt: TGTGCCAGCGCGGATTCCTACACTGAAGCTTTCTTT

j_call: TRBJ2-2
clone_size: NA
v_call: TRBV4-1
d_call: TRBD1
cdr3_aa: CASSHVQGAAGELFF
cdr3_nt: TGCGCCAGCAGCCACGTACAGGGGGCGGCCGGGGAGCTGTTTTTT

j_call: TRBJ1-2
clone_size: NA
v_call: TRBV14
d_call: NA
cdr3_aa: CAGSQQGPQVYTF
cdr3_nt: TGTGCCGGCAGCCAACAGGGCCCCCAGGTCTACACCTTC

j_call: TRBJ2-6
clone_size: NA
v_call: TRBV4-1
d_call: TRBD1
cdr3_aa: CASSPEQGALGANVLTF
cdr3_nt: TGCGCCAGCAGCCCTGAACAGGGGGCGCTTGGGGCCAACGTCCTGACTTTC

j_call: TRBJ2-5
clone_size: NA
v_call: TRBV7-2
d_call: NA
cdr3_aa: CASSPDRPQGTQYF
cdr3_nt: TGTGCCAGCAGCCCTGACAGGCCCCAGGGGACCCAGTACTTC

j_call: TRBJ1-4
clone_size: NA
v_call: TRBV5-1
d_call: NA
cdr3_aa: CASSLPEGGRDEKLFF
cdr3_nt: TGCGCCAGCAGCTTGCCAGAAGGAGGGAGGGATGAAAAACTGTTTTTT

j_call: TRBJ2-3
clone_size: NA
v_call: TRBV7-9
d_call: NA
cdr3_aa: CASSLRGLGTDTQYF
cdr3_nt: TGTGCCAGCAGCTTAAGAGGGTTGGGCACAGATACGCAGTATTTT

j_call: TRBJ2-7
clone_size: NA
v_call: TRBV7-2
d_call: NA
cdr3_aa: CASSSPPQGWLARAPEQYF
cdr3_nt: TGTGCCAGCAGCTCCCCCCCCCAGGGCTGGCTAGCGCGAGCCCCCGAGCAGTACTTC

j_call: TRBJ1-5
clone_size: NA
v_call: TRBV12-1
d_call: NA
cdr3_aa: CASSPLDRNQPQHF
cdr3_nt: TGTGCCAGCAGCCCTCTGGACAGAAATCAGCCCCAGCATTTT